This T cell receptor (beta chain) was documented in a study of early T cells in non-severe SARS-CoV-2 infection. Study-wide background: Chains were unpaired, as sequencing was done on bulk RNA from unsorted whole blood.

Attached unique molecular identifiers marked individual cDNA molecules. TCRdb re-called the 5' RACE reads through MiXCR, storing one row per CDR3 protein. The sample has tens of thousands of distinct CDR3 sequences, approximately 14% seen once. The sequence was obtained from an adult who was a healthcare worker with PCR-confirmed SARS-CoV-2 infection or an uninfected control (not recorded which). What was sequenced was whole blood.

The CDR3 DNA sequence: TGCAGTGCCGAAACTCCCGGGACAGGGTCCTACGAGCAGTACTTC. It specifies CSAETPGTGSYEQYF. J is TRBJ2-7 and V is TRBV20-1; TRBD1 agrees at 9 bases. Trimming removed 6 bases from V and 1 base from J; junction bases left unmatched: 10. Germline V gene lookup returns CDR1 DFQATT and CDR2 SNEGSKA (reference sequence). The CDR3 contains 15 residues.